These T cell receptor beta chains were read from a single sample in a study of shared clonotypes between healthy human individuals. Measured with immunoSEQ multiplex PCR; TCRdb has only the in-frame clones, and not every one. The top ten hold more than 0.12% of the sample, which has approximately 2.5 million clones, over 85% seen once. The sample consisted of naive CD4+ T cells sorted from blood. The receptors were sampled from a man aged 18-30 years in good health. CDR3s include the opening cysteine and the closing phenylalanine or tryptophan. D genes are given only for firm matches. Clone size is shown for a subset of rows, as once, few, many or a class of expanded clone.

abundance: NA
d_gene: NA
j_gene: TRBJ2-3
v_gene: TRBV4-2
CDR3nt: TGTGCCAGCAGCCAAAACATGCGTGGGGGGTGGGTGGTAGATACGCAGTATTTT
CDR3aa: CASSQNMRGGWVVDTQYF

abundance: once
d_gene: NA
j_gene: TRBJ1-5
v_gene: TRBV5-8
CDR3nt: TGTGCCAGCAGCTTAGAAGGCAGGGCCGGTCAGCCCCAGCATTTT
CDR3aa: CASSLEGRAGQPQHF

abundance: NA
d_gene: TRBD2
j_gene: TRBJ2-2
v_gene: TRBV7-2
CDR3nt: TGTGCCAGCAGCTTAGTAGGCGGGGGATACACCGGGGAGCTGTTTTTT
CDR3aa: CASSLVGGGYTGELFF

abundance: NA
d_gene: TRBD1
j_gene: TRBJ1-3
v_gene: TRBV10-1
CDR3nt: TGCGCCAGCAGTGAGTCTCCGGGACAGGGGAGAAACACCATATATTTT
CDR3aa: CASSESPGQGRNTIYF

abundance: once
d_gene: NA
j_gene: TRBJ1-4
v_gene: TRBV6-6
CDR3nt: TGTGCCAGCAGGGGGAGTGGATTTGGCGAAAAACTGTTTTTT
CDR3aa: CASRGSGFGEKLFF

abundance: NA
d_gene: TRBD1
j_gene: TRBJ1-3
v_gene: TRBV2
CDR3nt: TGTGCCAGCAGTGAAATAAGGGGGCTTGACGGCCCTGGAAACACCATATATTTT
CDR3aa: CASSEIRGLDGPGNTIYF

abundance: NA
d_gene: NA
j_gene: TRBJ1-3
v_gene: TRBV19
CDR3nt: TGTGCCAGTAGTTCCCGGGATGGAAACACCATATATTTT
CDR3aa: CASSSRDGNTIYF

abundance: NA
d_gene: NA
j_gene: TRBJ1-3
v_gene: TRBV5-6
CDR3nt: TGTGCCAGCAGCTTGACAGGCGGAAACACCATATATTTT
CDR3aa: CASSLTGGNTIYF

abundance: NA
d_gene: NA
j_gene: TRBJ2-2
v_gene: TRBV2
CDR3nt: TGTGCCACCCAGCAATGGTTGACTGGATTGAGTAGTACCGGGGAGCTGTTTTTT
CDR3aa: CATQQWLTGLSSTGELFF

abundance: NA
d_gene: NA
j_gene: TRBJ2-7
v_gene: TRBV7-2
CDR3nt: TGTGCCAGCAGCCGACAGGAGGGATCCTACGAGCAGTACTTC
CDR3aa: CASSRQEGSYEQYF

abundance: NA
d_gene: NA
j_gene: TRBJ1-5
v_gene: TRBV10-3
CDR3nt: TGTGCCATCAGTGAGCTGGGAGGGCGCAATCAGCCCCAGCATTTT
CDR3aa: CAISELGGRNQPQHF

abundance: NA
d_gene: NA
j_gene: TRBJ1-6
v_gene: TRBV7-8
CDR3nt: TGTGCCAGCAGCTTTGGACAGAGCTCCTATAATTCACCCCTCCACTTT
CDR3aa: CASSFGQSSYNSPLHF

abundance: NA
d_gene: TRBD2
j_gene: TRBJ2-5
v_gene: TRBV7-9
CDR3nt: TGTGCCAGCAGCTCGTCCGGGACTAGCGGGAGGGAGACCCAGTACTTC
CDR3aa: CASSSSGTSGRETQYF

abundance: NA
d_gene: NA
j_gene: TRBJ2-3
v_gene: TRBV5-1
CDR3nt: TGCGCCAGCAGCTCCCGGTCGGATACGCAGTATTTT
CDR3aa: CASSSRSDTQYF

abundance: few
d_gene: NA
j_gene: TRBJ1-6
v_gene: TRBV7-9
CDR3nt: TGTGCCAGCAGCTTATTTGGGGAGAATTCACCCCTCCACTTT
CDR3aa: CASSLFGENSPLHF

abundance: NA
d_gene: NA
j_gene: TRBJ1-6
v_gene: TRBV6-5
CDR3nt: TGTGCCAGCAGTTACACGCCAGCCCCCCCAAATTCACCCCTCCACTTT
CDR3aa: CASSYTPAPPNSPLHF

abundance: few
d_gene: TRBD1
j_gene: TRBJ1-6
v_gene: TRBV4-1
CDR3nt: TGCGCCAGCAGCCAAGACACAGGGGGCTTCTCACCCCTCCACTTT
CDR3aa: CASSQDTGGFSPLHF

abundance: NA
d_gene: NA
j_gene: TRBJ2-3
v_gene: TRBV7-9
CDR3nt: TGTGCCAGCAGCTTGGGGGGGGCTGCAGATACGCAGTATTTT
CDR3aa: CASSLGGAADTQYF

abundance: NA
d_gene: NA
j_gene: TRBJ2-7
v_gene: TRBV27
CDR3nt: TGTGCCAGCAGTTTATCCTCGGCTGCTTCCTACGAGCAGTACTTC
CDR3aa: CASSLSSAASYEQYF

abundance: NA
d_gene: NA
j_gene: TRBJ2-7
v_gene: TRBV11-3
CDR3nt: TGTGCCAGCAGCTTAGACAGGGGCAACAACGAGCAGTACTTC
CDR3aa: CASSLDRGNNEQYF

abundance: NA
d_gene: NA
j_gene: TRBJ1-5
v_gene: TRBV23-1
CDR3nt: TGCGCCAGCAGTCAACTCAAGCAGCCCCAGCATTTT
CDR3aa: CASSQLKQPQHF

abundance: NA
d_gene: NA
j_gene: TRBJ2-7
v_gene: TRBV5-1
CDR3nt: TGCGCCAGCAGCTCAACAGGGTTGGCCTACGAGCAGTACTTC
CDR3aa: CASSSTGLAYEQYF

abundance: NA
d_gene: NA
j_gene: TRBJ1-3
v_gene: TRBV6-6
CDR3nt: TGTGCCAGCAGTTATTCGGGGCCCGACTCTGGAAACACCATATATTTT
CDR3aa: CASSYSGPDSGNTIYF

abundance: NA
d_gene: NA
j_gene: TRBJ2-1
v_gene: TRBV6-1
CDR3nt: TGTGCCAGCAGGGCGGGACTCTACAATGAGCAGTTCTTC
CDR3aa: CASRAGLYNEQFF

abundance: NA
d_gene: NA
j_gene: TRBJ1-2
v_gene: TRBV4-1
CDR3nt: TGCGCCAGCAGCCAAGCAGGTTGGGGCTATGGCTACACCTTC
CDR3aa: CASSQAGWGYGYTF

abundance: NA
d_gene: TRBD1
j_gene: TRBJ1-1
v_gene: TRBV5-1
CDR3nt: TGCGCCAGCAGCTTGACCCAGGGGGAGAACACTGAAGCTTTCTTT
CDR3aa: CASSLTQGENTEAFF

abundance: NA
d_gene: TRBD1
j_gene: TRBJ2-4
v_gene: TRBV9
CDR3nt: TGTGCCAGCAGCACCCCCCGGGACAGGGGATGTTGGGGCATTCAGTACTTC
CDR3aa: CASSTPRDRGCWGIQYF

abundance: NA
d_gene: NA
j_gene: TRBJ2-1
v_gene: TRBV29-1
CDR3nt: TGCAGCGTTCGCATTGGGAGGGGGGGCGCCGGGCGGGACTACAATGAGCAGTTCTTC
CDR3aa: CSVRIGRGGAGRDYNEQFF

abundance: NA
d_gene: NA
j_gene: TRBJ1-5
v_gene: TRBV6-1
CDR3nt: TGTGCCAGCAGTTCCTCCGGTCAGCCCCAGCATTTT
CDR3aa: CASSSSGQPQHF

abundance: NA
d_gene: NA
j_gene: TRBJ2-7
v_gene: TRBV5-5
CDR3nt: TGTGCCAGCAGCTTCCCCTATGCGGGGAGGGAGCAGTACTTC
CDR3aa: CASSFPYAGREQYF

abundance: NA
d_gene: TRBD1
j_gene: TRBJ1-2
v_gene: TRBV10-3
CDR3nt: TGTGCCATCAGTGTGGCAGGGGGCGACTATGGCTACACCTTC
CDR3aa: CAISVAGGDYGYTF

abundance: NA
d_gene: NA
j_gene: TRBJ1-1
v_gene: TRBV18
CDR3nt: TGTGCCAGCTCACCAGTGGCGAACACTGAAGCTTTCTTT
CDR3aa: CASSPVANTEAFF

abundance: NA
d_gene: NA
j_gene: TRBJ2-7
v_gene: TRBV28
CDR3nt: TGTGCCAGCAGTAACCACTACGAGCAGTACTTC
CDR3aa: CASSNHYEQYF

abundance: NA
d_gene: NA
j_gene: TRBJ2-7
v_gene: TRBV2
CDR3nt: TGTGCCAGCAGCCGGGACACCTCCTACGAGCAGTACTTC
CDR3aa: CASSRDTSYEQYF

abundance: NA
d_gene: NA
j_gene: TRBJ2-1
v_gene: TRBV28
CDR3nt: TGTGCCAGCAGTTTGGGCCCCCAGGCGGTTGAGGTCCACAATGAGCAGTTCTTC
CDR3aa: CASSLGPQAVEVHNEQFF

abundance: NA
d_gene: TRBD1
j_gene: TRBJ1-6
v_gene: TRBV25-1
CDR3nt: TGTGCCAGCAGACAGACAGGGGGCGATTCACCCCTCCACTTT
CDR3aa: CASRQTGGDSPLHF

abundance: NA
d_gene: NA
j_gene: TRBJ1-1
v_gene: TRBV7-9
CDR3nt: TGTGCCAGCAGCTTAGGGGTAAGCCGGGCTTTCTTT
CDR3aa: CASSLGVSRAFF

abundance: NA
d_gene: TRBD1
j_gene: TRBJ2-2
v_gene: TRBV6-6
CDR3nt: TGTGCCAGCAGTCCGCGACAGGGTGCCGGGGAGCTGTTTTTT
CDR3aa: CASSPRQGAGELFF

abundance: once
d_gene: NA
j_gene: TRBJ1-2
v_gene: TRBV27
CDR3nt: TGTGCCAGCAGTTTTCGGTGGCAGGGCTATGGCTACACCTTC
CDR3aa: CASSFRWQGYGYTF

abundance: NA
d_gene: NA
j_gene: TRBJ2-7
v_gene: TRBV5-5
CDR3nt: TGTGCCAGCAGCTTGGACTGGTCCTACGAGCAGTACTTC
CDR3aa: CASSLDWSYEQYF

abundance: NA
d_gene: TRBD2
j_gene: TRBJ2-5
v_gene: TRBV11-2
CDR3nt: TGTGCCAGCAGCTTATCCGTTAGCGGGGGCCAAGAGACCCAGTACTTC
CDR3aa: CASSLSVSGGQETQYF

abundance: once
d_gene: TRBD1
j_gene: TRBJ2-7
v_gene: TRBV7-9
CDR3nt: TGTGCCAGCAGCGCCCCGAACAGGGGGCGCGAAGGTTACGAGCAGTACTTC
CDR3aa: CASSAPNRGREGYEQYF

abundance: NA
d_gene: NA
j_gene: TRBJ2-4
v_gene: TRBV30
CDR3nt: TGTGCCTGGAGTCCTATGGCGGGGCGGACTAAGTACTTC
CDR3aa: CAWSPMAGRTKYF

abundance: few
d_gene: NA
j_gene: TRBJ1-2
v_gene: TRBV30
CDR3nt: TGTGCCTGGAGTGTTGGACAGCTCTATGGCTACACCTTC
CDR3aa: CAWSVGQLYGYTF

abundance: NA
d_gene: NA
j_gene: TRBJ1-5
v_gene: TRBV30
CDR3nt: TGTGCCTGGAGACCCCCGGGACAAAATAGCAATCAGCCCCAGCATTTT
CDR3aa: CAWRPPGQNSNQPQHF

abundance: few
d_gene: NA
j_gene: TRBJ2-2
v_gene: TRBV5-4
CDR3nt: TGTGCCAGCAGCTTGGCGGGGAACACCGGGGAGCTGTTTTTT
CDR3aa: CASSLAGNTGELFF

abundance: NA
d_gene: TRBD1
j_gene: TRBJ1-4
v_gene: TRBV7-9
CDR3nt: TGTGCCAGCAGCCCTCCTGGGCGGGACAGCCGCGAAAAACTGTTTTTT
CDR3aa: CASSPPGRDSREKLFF

abundance: NA
d_gene: NA
j_gene: TRBJ1-1
v_gene: TRBV18
CDR3nt: TGTGCCAGCTCACCCACCCGGGCCGGGGAGGGAGCTTTCTTT
CDR3aa: CASSPTRAGEGAFF

abundance: NA
d_gene: TRBD1
j_gene: TRBJ2-7
v_gene: TRBV19
CDR3nt: TGTGCCAGTAGTATCTCGGGTATGAGGGGGCGATACGAGCAGTACTTC
CDR3aa: CASSISGMRGRYEQYF

abundance: NA
d_gene: TRBD1
j_gene: TRBJ1-1
v_gene: TRBV5-1
CDR3nt: TGCGCCAGCAGCTTGGGACAGGGGCGGAACACTGAAGCTTTCTTT
CDR3aa: CASSLGQGRNTEAFF

abundance: NA
d_gene: TRBD1
j_gene: TRBJ1-6
v_gene: TRBV30
CDR3nt: TGTGCCTGGGCCCAGGGGGGAAGGGATTCACCCCTCCACTTT
CDR3aa: CAWAQGGRDSPLHF

abundance: NA
d_gene: NA
j_gene: TRBJ2-7
v_gene: TRBV12-5
CDR3nt: TGTGCTAGTGGTTTGGACCTCGGACGGACAACCTACGAGCAGTACTTC
CDR3aa: CASGLDLGRTTYEQYF

abundance: few
d_gene: TRBD1
j_gene: TRBJ1-5
v_gene: TRBV30
CDR3nt: TGTGCCTGGAGTGAGGGACAGTCTAATCAGCCCCAGCATTTT
CDR3aa: CAWSEGQSNQPQHF